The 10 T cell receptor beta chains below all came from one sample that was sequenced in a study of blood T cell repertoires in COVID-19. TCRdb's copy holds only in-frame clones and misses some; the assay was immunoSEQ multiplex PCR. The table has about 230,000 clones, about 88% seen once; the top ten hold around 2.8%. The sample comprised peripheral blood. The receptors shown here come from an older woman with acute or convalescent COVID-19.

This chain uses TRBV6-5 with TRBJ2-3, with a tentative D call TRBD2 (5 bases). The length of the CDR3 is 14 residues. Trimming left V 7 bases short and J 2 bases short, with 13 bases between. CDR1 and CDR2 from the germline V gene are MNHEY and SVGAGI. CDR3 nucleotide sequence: TGTGCCAGCACGGGAATTAAAACCACAGATACGCAGTATTTT. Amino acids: CASTGIKTTDTQYF.

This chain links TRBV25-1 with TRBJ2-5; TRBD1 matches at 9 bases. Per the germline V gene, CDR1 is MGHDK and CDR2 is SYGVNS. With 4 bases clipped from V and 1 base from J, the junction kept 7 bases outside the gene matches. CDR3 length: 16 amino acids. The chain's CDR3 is CASSVPTGGVQETQYF. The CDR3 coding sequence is TGTGCCAGCAGTGTGCCGACAGGGGGAGTCCAAGAGACCCAGTACTTC.

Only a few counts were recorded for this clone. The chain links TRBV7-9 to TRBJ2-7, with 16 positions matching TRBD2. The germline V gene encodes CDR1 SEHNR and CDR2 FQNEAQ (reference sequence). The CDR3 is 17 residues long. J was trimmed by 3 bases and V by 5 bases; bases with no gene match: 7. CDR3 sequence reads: CASSGGLAGGINYEQYF. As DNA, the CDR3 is TGTGCCAGCAGCGGGGGACTAGCGGGAGGGATAAACTACGAGCAGTACTTC.

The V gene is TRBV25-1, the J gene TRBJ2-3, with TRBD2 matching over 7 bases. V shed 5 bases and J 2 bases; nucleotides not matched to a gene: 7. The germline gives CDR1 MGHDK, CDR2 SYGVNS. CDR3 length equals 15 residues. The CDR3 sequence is CASSSLASTTDTQYF. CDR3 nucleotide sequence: TGTGCCAGCAGTTCACTAGCGTCAACCACAGATACGCAGTATTTT.

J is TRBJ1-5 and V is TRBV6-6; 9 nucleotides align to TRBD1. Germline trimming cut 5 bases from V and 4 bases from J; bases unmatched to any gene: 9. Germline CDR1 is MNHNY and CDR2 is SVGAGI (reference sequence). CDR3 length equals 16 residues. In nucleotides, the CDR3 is TGTGCCAGCAGTAAACCTTCGGGACAGGGAAATCAGCCCCAGCATTTT. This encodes CASSKPSGQGNQPQHF.

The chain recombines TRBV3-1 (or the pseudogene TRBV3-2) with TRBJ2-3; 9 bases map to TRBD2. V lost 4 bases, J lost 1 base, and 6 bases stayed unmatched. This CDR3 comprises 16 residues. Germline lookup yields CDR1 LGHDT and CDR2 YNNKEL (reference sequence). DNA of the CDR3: TGTGCCAGCAGCCTACCTTCTAGCGGGGGCACAGATACGCAGTATTTT. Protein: CASSLPSSGGTDTQYF.

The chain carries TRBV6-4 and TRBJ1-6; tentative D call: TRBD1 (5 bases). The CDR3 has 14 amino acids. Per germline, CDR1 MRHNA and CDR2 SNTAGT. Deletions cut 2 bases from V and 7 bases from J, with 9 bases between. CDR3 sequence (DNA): TGTGCCAGCAGTGACAGGGGCGGCAATTCACCCCTCCACTTT. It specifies CASSDRGGNSPLHF.

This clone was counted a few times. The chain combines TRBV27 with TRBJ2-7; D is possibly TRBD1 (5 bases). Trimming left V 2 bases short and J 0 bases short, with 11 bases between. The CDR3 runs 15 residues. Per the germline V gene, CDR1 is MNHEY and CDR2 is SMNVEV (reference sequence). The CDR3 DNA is TGTGCCAGCAGTTTAAGGCAGGGAATCTCCTACGAGCAGTACTTC. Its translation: CASSLRQGISYEQYF.

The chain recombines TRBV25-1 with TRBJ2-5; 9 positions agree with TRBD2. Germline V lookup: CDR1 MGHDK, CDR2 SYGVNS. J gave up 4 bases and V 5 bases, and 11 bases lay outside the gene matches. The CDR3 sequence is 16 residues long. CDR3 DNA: TGTGCCAGCAGTCTAGCGGGGACCCTTAGGGGAGAGACCCAGTACTTC. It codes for CASSLAGTLRGETQYF.

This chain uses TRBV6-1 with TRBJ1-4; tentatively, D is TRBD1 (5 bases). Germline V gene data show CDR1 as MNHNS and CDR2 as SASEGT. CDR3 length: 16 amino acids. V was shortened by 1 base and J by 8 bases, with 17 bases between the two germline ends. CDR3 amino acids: CASSEGSGAIREKLFF. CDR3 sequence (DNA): TGTGCCAGCAGTGAAGGAAGCGGGGCCATAAGGGAAAAACTGTTTTTT.